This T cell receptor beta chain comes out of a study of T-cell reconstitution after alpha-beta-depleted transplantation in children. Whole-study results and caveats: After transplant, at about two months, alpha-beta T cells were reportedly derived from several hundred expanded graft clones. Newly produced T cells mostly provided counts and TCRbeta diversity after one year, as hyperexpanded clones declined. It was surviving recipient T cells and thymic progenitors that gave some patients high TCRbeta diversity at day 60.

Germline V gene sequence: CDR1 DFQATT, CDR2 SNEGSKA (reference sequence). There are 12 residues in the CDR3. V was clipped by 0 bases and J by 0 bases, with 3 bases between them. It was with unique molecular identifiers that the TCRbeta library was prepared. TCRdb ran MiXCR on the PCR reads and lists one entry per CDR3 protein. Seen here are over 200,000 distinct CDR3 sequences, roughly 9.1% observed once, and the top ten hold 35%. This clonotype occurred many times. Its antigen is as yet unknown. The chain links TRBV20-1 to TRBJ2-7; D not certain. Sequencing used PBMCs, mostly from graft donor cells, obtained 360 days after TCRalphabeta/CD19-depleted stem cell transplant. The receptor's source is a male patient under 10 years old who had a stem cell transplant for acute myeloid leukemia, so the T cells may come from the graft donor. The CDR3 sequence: CSARDNSYEQYF. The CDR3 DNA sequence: TGCAGTGCTAGAGATAACTCCTACGAGCAGTACTTC.